This T cell receptor beta chain originates from a study of T cell repertoires in cytomegalovirus infection. Via MiXCR, TCRdb re-called the reads, giving one row per CDR3 protein. Among around 130,000 distinct CDR3 sequences listed, less than 9.5% were seen once. V was trimmed by 3 bases and J by 4 bases, leaving 18 bases between them. This CDR3 has 16 amino acids. The germline V gene encodes CDR1 SGHAT and CDR2 FQNNGV. This clonotype came up many times. The TCR originated in a human donor in good health (CMV status not recorded). Some clones in this sample may be carry-over from other donors' samples. The sample taken for sequencing was PBMCs. This chain uses TRBV11-2 with TRBJ2-5, with D tentatively TRBD1 or TRBD2 (5 bases each). CDR3 coding DNA: TGTGCCAGCAGCTTCGATGCGAAGGGGACGGGAGAGACCCAGTACTTC. It translates to CASSFDAKGTGETQYF.